This is a list of T cell receptor beta chains from one sample in a study of shared clonotypes between healthy human individuals. The table came from immunoSEQ multiplex PCR; TCRdb's copy has only in-frame clones and leaves some out. Here the sample spans a few million clones, more than 90% being singletons. Sequenced sample: naive CD4+ T cells sorted from blood. The receptors were gathered from a man aged 18 to 30 in good health. Both conserved end residues are part of each CDR3.

v_call cdr3_aa
TRBV15 CATSRAGSGQPQHF
TRBV6-1 CASSEDRRNSPLHF
TRBV6-1 CASSERGRNTEAFF
TRBV5-1 CASSLGTLTGPQETQYF
TRBV2 CASSANSGANVLTF
TRBV6-6 CASGTGRGTGELFF
TRBV7-9 CASSSSGAYTGELFF
TRBV11-2 CASSFGLAGMDTQYF
TRBV11-2 CASSLAGGRSETQYF
TRBV30 CAWREVGQGPYEQYF
TRBV19 CASTVPSSGTNTGELFF
TRBV28 CASSSSGQGSETQYF
TRBV5-6 CASSRGGVPLPKNIQYF
TRBV11-2 CASSFDGDLPYEQYF
TRBV2 CASSENTRVGEKLFF
TRBV19 CASSKGQIYEQYF
TRBV29-1 CSSTGGNAYEQYF
TRBV2 CALIQGPVYNEQFF
TRBV12-5 CASGLGLAGVAGELFF
TRBV28 CASRAWVAQETQYF
TRBV29-1 CSTYQDTEAFF
TRBV11-2 CASSLDPGSRGETQYF
TRBV7-3 CASSLRTGELFF
TRBV18 CASSTNVGPGQPQHF
TRBV2 CASSSRGPPTQYF
TRBV18 CASSPGQTYTGELFF
TRBV29-1 CSVLENTQYF
TRBV4-3 CASSHDWTLNNEQFF